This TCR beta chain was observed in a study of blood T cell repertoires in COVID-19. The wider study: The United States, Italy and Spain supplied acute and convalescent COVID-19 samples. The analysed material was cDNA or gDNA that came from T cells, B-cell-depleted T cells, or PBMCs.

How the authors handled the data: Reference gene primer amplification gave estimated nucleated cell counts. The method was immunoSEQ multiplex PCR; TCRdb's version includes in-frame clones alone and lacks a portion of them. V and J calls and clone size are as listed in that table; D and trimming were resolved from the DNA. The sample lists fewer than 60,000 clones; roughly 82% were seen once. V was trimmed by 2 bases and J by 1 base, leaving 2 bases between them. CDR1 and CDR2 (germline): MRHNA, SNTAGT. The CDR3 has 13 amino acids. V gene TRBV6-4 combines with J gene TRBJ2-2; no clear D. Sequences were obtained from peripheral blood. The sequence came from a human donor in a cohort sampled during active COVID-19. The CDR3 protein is CASSDRNTGELFF. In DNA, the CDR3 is TGTGCCAGCAGTGACCGGAACACCGGGGAGCTGTTTTTT.